The 10 T cell receptor beta chains listed next were all sequenced from one sample in a study of OX40 agonist ivuxolimab in advanced cancers. The repertoire was sequenced with immunoSEQ multiplex PCR; TCRdb's copy has only in-frame clones and lacks some. The sample lists 70,000 to 95,000 clones; about 89% were seen once. Source: CD4+ or CD8+ T cells sorted from blood, taken in a trial of the OX40 agonist ivuxolimab. These receptors were collected from an adult with an advanced solid tumor such as melanoma, head and neck, liver or kidney cancer.

This clone was found a few times. The chain combines TRBV14 with TRBJ1-1, with TRBD1 identical over 8 bases. J gave up 8 bases and V 4 bases, and 3 bases lay outside the gene matches. The length of the CDR3 is 12 residues. Germline V gene lookup returns CDR1 SGHDN and CDR2 FVKESK. The CDR3 is CASSPWTGEAFF. CDR3 in DNA: TGTGCCAGCAGCCCATGGACAGGGGAAGCTTTCTTT.

J is TRBJ2-6 and V is TRBV14; D is ambiguous. This CDR3 is 14 amino acids long. The germline CDR1 and CDR2 sequences are SGHDN and FVKESK. The ends were cut back, 6 bases at V and 1 base at J, with 7 bases in the middle. CDR3 DNA sequence: TGTGCCAGCAGTTACAGTTCTGGGGCCAACGTCCTGACTTTC. This translates into CASSYSSGANVLTF.

The chain links TRBV29-1 to TRBJ2-2; 9 bases agree with TRBD2. Looked up from germline, CDR1 is SQVTM and CDR2 is ANQGSEA. This CDR3 has 14 amino acids. V lost 4 bases, J lost 4 bases, and 4 bases stayed unmatched. The CDR3 DNA sequence: TGCAGCGTTGGTCTTAGCGGGAGCACCGGGGAGCTGTTTTTT. Translation: CSVGLSGSTGELFF.

The rearrangement joins TRBV29-1 to TRBJ2-5; 9 nucleotides match TRBD2. With 5 bases clipped from V and 4 bases from J, the junction kept 5 bases outside the gene matches. The CDR3 length is 13 residues. Per germline, CDR1 SQVTM and CDR2 ANQGSEA. CDR3 coding DNA: TGCAGCGTTTCTAGCGGGGTCTCAGAGACCCAGTACTTC. Translated: CSVSSGVSETQYF.

The J gene is TRBJ1-1, the V gene TRBV6-1, with a weak D call TRBD1 (5 bases). Trimming took off 3 bases at V and 5 bases at J, with 7 bases between the two ends. The CDR3 runs 12 residues. The germline gives CDR1 MNHNS, CDR2 SASEGT. The CDR3 DNA follows: TGTGCCAGCAGTGAGGGGCGGACTGAAGCTTTCTTT. Its translation is CASSEGRTEAFF.

The DNA for the CDR3 is TGTGCCATCAGTGAGGAAGCAGATACGCAGTATTTT. Amino acids: CAISEEADTQYF. The chain is built from TRBV10-3 and TRBJ2-3; D is uncertain. Germline loops: CDR1 ENHRY, CDR2 SYGVKD. Deletions cut 2 bases from V and 4 bases from J, with 4 bases between. CDR3 length: 12 residues.

The chain recombines TRBV7-2 with TRBJ1-5; D uncertain. The length of the CDR3 is 14 residues. Per the germline V gene, CDR1 is SGHTA and CDR2 is FQGNSA. V lost 1 base and J 4 bases, leaving 8 bases between the germline ends. The CDR3 here is CASSLGGHNQPQHF. CDR3 nucleotide sequence: TGTGCCAGCAGCTTAGGAGGGCATAATCAGCCCCAGCATTTT.

This clone was counted once. The chain couples TRBV5-1 to TRBJ1-3; possibly TRBD1 for D (5 bases). Trimming shortened V by 4 bases and J by 1 base, and 9 bases separated the two germline ends. Germline values: CDR1 SGHRS, CDR2 YFSETQ. The CDR3 is 14 amino acids. In DNA form, the CDR3 reads TGCGCCAGCAGCCCGGGGGTGTCTGGAAACACCATATATTTT. It yields the protein CASSPGVSGNTIYF.

This clone turned up a few times. The rearrangement links TRBV4-1 to TRBJ2-5; possible D gene TRBD2, 5 bases. The CDR3 runs 18 residues. The V gene's germline CDR1 is MGHRA and CDR2 YSYEKL. The V gene lost 2 bases and the J gene lost 5 bases, with 24 bases spanning the gap. The chain's CDR3 is CASSQRDLASLGGETQYF. In nucleotides, the CDR3 is TGCGCCAGCAGCCAACGGGATTTAGCAAGTTTAGGTGGTGAGACCCAGTACTTC.

This chain links TRBV30 with TRBJ1-6, with TRBD1 matching over 9 bases. V shed 3 bases and J 10 bases; nucleotides not matched to a gene: 10. This CDR3 is 15 amino acids long. Per the germline V gene, CDR1 is GTSNPN and CDR2 is SVGIG (reference sequence). CDR3 protein: CAWRTTGGVGSPLHF. CDR3 sequence (DNA): TGTGCCTGGAGGACGACAGGGGGAGTGGGGTCACCCCTCCACTTT. The full variable domain, its missing parts supplied by reference TRBV30 and TRBJ1-6, is SQTIHQWPATLVQPVGSPLSLECTVEGTSNPNLYWYRQAAGRGLQLLFYSVGIGQISSEVPQNLSASRPQDRQFILSSKKLLLSDSGFYLCAWRTTGGVGSPLHFGNGTRLTVT.